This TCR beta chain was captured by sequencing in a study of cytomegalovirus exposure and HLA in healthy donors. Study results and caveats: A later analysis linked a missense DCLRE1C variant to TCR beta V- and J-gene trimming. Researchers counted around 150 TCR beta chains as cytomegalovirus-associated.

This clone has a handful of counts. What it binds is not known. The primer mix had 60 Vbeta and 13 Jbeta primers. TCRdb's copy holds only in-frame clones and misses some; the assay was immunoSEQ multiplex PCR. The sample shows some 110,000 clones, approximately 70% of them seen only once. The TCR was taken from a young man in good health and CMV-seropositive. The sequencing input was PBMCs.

CDR3 in amino acids: CAWSVSGAGETQYF. DNA of the CDR3: TGTGCCTGGAGTGTATCAGGGGCAGGAGAGACCCAGTACTTC. The V call is TRBV30, the J call TRBJ2-5; tentative D call: TRBD1 (6 bases). The germline gives CDR1 GTSNPN, CDR2 SVGIG (reference sequence). V lost 0 bases to trimming and J lost 4 bases, with 12 bases between them. The CDR3 is 14 residues long.